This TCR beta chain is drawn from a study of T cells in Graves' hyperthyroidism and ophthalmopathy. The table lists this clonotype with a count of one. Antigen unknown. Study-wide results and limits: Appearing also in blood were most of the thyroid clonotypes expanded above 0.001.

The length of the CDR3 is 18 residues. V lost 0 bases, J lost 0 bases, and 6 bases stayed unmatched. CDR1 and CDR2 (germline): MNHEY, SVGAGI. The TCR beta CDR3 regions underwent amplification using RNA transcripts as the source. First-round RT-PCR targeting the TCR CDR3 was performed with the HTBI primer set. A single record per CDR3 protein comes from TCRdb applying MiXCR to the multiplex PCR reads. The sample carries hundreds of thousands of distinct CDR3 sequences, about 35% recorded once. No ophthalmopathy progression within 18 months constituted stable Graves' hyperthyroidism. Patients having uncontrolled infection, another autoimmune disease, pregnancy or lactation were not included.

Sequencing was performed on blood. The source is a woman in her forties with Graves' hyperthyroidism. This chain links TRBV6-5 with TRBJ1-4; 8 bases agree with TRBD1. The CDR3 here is CASSYSGTGATTNEKLFF. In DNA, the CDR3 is TGTGCCAGCAGTTACTCGGGGACAGGAGCCACAACTAATGAAAAACTGTTTTTT.